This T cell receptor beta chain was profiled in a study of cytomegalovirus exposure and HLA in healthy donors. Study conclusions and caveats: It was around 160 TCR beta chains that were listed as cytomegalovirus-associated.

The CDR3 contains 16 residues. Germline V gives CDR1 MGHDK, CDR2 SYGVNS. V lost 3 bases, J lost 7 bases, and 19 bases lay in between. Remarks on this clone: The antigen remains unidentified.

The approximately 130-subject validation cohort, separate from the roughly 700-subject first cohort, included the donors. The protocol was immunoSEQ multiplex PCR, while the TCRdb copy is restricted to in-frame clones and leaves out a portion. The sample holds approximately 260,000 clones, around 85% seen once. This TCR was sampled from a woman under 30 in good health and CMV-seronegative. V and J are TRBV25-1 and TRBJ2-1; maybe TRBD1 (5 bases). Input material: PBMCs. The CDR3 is CASSDERGGIGNEQFF. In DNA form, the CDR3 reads TGTGCCAGCAGTGACGAAAGGGGTGGGATTGGGAATGAGCAGTTCTTC.